A selection of T cell receptor beta chains follows, all from one sample in a study of cytotoxic CD8 clonotypes in ibrutinib-treated CLL. Produced via immunoSEQ multiplex PCR; TCRdb's table is partial and in-frame only. The sample consists of approximately 300,000 clones, almost 80% of them appearing once. Sequencing was performed on PBMCs, taken before ibrutinib treatment. These receptors were taken from a human donor with chronic lymphocytic leukemia. Both conserved end residues are part of each CDR3. The D gene is left open where the match is weak. Clone sizes are given selectively: once, few, many, or a class where the clone is expanded.

size,D,J,V,CDR3,DNA
-,TRBD1,TRBJ1-1,TRBV11-2,CASRLDRAVTEAFF,TGTGCCAGCAGACTTGACAGGGCGGTAACTGAAGCTTTCTTT
-,-,TRBJ1-1,TRBV6-5,CASSSGTKNTEAFF,TGTGCCAGCAGCTCCGGGACAAAGAACACTGAAGCTTTCTTT
-,TRBD1,TRBJ1-2,TRBV29-1,CSVEGGQGTNYGYTF,TGCAGCGTTGAAGGGGGACAGGGCACTAACTATGGCTACACCTTC
once,-,TRBJ2-2,TRBV5-1,CASSFGPMSNTGELFF,TGCGCCAGCAGCTTCGGGCCAATGTCGAACACCGGGGAGCTGTTTTTT
-,-,TRBJ2-7,TRBV6-1,CASSDSVSYEQYF,TGTGCCAGCAGCGATAGCGTTTCCTACGAGCAGTACTTC
-,-,TRBJ2-7,TRBV7-7,CATSRGSSYEQYF,TGTGCCACCTCGCGAGGAAGCTCCTACGAGCAGTACTTC
-,-,TRBJ2-2,TRBV6-1,CASRPGTANTGELFF,TGTGCCAGCAGACCAGGGACGGCGAACACCGGGGAGCTGTTTTTT
-,-,TRBJ2-2,TRBV4-1,CASSQGPPAGELFF,TGCGCCAGCAGCCAGGGACCCCCTGCCGGGGAGCTGTTTTTT
-,TRBD1,TRBJ2-5,TRBV7-9,CASSLAATGLETQYF,TGTGCCAGCAGCTTAGCCGCGACAGGGTTAGAGACCCAGTACTTC
-,-,TRBJ2-1,TRBV10-1,CASSESWGLGNEQFF,TGCGCCAGCAGTGAGTCTTGGGGCTTGGGGAATGAGCAGTTCTTC
-,-,TRBJ1-1,TRBV10-1,CASSEFNRRDTEAFF,TGCGCCAGCAGTGAGTTCAACAGGAGGGACACTGAAGCTTTCTTT
few,TRBD2,TRBJ2-7,TRBV27,CASSRASGYEQYF,TGTGCCAGCAGTCGGGCTAGCGGCTACGAGCAGTACTTC
few,TRBD1,TRBJ1-2,TRBV2,CASSEQGAGGYTF,TGTGCCAGCAGTGAACAGGGGGCGGGAGGCTACACCTTC
few,TRBD2,TRBJ2-1,TRBV15,CATRHMTPSGRGQNEQFF,TGTGCCACCAGACACATGACCCCTAGCGGGAGAGGGCAGAATGAGCAGTTCTTC
-,TRBD1,TRBJ2-2,TRBV25-1,CASSEIGDRGPGELFF,TGTGCCAGCAGTGAGATAGGTGACAGGGGGCCCGGGGAGCTGTTTTTT
-,-,TRBJ1-5,TRBV2,CASSDSGIVEPQHF,TGTGCCAGCAGCGATTCAGGGATTGTCGAGCCCCAGCATTTT
-,TRBD1,TRBJ2-3,TRBV5-1,CASSLEDRGGTDTQYF,TGCGCCAGCAGCTTGGAAGACAGGGGAGGCACAGATACGCAGTATTTT
-,-,TRBJ2-2,TRBV5-1,CASSLSAANTGELFF,TGCGCCAGCAGCTTGTCAGCGGCGAACACCGGGGAGCTGTTTTTT
once,-,TRBJ2-7,TRBV13,CASSLGGESSYEQYF,TGTGCCAGCAGCTTAGGGGGCGAAAGCTCCTACGAGCAGTACTTC
-,TRBD1,TRBJ2-7,TRBV27,CASSLAPGQGFEKYF,TGTGCCAGCAGTTTAGCTCCGGGACAGGGATTTGAAAAGTACTTC
-,-,TRBJ2-1,TRBV18,CASSLEPYGSYNEQFF,TGTGCCAGCTCACTAGAGCCCTATGGGTCCTACAATGAGCAGTTCTTC
-,-,TRBJ1-2,TRBV11-2,CASSQGNYGYTF,TGTGCCAGCAGTCAAGGGAACTATGGCTACACCTTC
-,-,TRBJ2-3,TRBV10-1,CASSAGGLDQTDTQYF,TGCGCCAGCAGTGCTGGGGGTCTTGACCAAACAGATACGCAGTATTTT
-,-,TRBJ2-5,TRBV18,CASSLRGAFQETQYF,TGTGCCAGCTCACTTCGCGGGGCGTTCCAAGAGACCCAGTACTTC
-,-,TRBJ2-3,TRBV6-4,CASSVLEADTQYF,TGTGCCAGCAGTGTGCTGGAAGCAGATACGCAGTATTTT
-,TRBD2,TRBJ2-3,TRBV5-4,CASSPGLATDTQYF,TGTGCCAGCAGCCCAGGACTAGCGACAGATACGCAGTATTTT
-,TRBD1,TRBJ1-5,TRBV19,CASSTDRGVWSNQPQHF,TGTGCCAGTAGTACCGACAGGGGCGTGTGGAGCAATCAGCCCCAGCATTTT
-,-,TRBJ2-3,TRBV23-1,CASRIFMREPYSTDTQYF,TGCGCCAGTCGGATTTTCATGCGGGAACCCTATTCCACAGATACGCAGTATTTT
-,-,TRBJ1-1,TRBV4-3,CASSQDGGAGTEAFF,TGCGCCAGCAGCCAAGATGGGGGGGCTGGCACTGAAGCTTTCTTT
-,TRBD1,TRBJ1-1,TRBV5-1,CASRSQGASATEAFF,TGCGCCAGCAGGTCACAGGGGGCGTCGGCCACTGAAGCTTTCTTT
few,-,TRBJ2-1,TRBV27,CASRRRSENNEQFF,TGTGCCAGCAGGAGGCGTTCGGAAAACAATGAGCAGTTCTTC
-,TRBD1,TRBJ2-7,TRBV25-1,CASSVGTGGIIF,TGTGCCAGCAGTGTCGGGACAGGGGGTATAATCTTC
once,-,TRBJ2-5,TRBV2,CASSEVSVLKGTQYF,TGTGCCAGCAGTGAAGTCTCGGTTCTAAAGGGGACCCAGTACTTC
-,TRBD2,TRBJ2-7,TRBV29-1,CSVRGTTSYEQYF,TGCAGCGTCCGAGGGACTACGTCCTACGAGCAGTACTTC
-,TRBD1,TRBJ2-3,TRBV19,CASTDRDRLHTDTQYF,TGTGCCAGTACAGACAGGGATCGACTTCACACAGATACGCAGTATTTT
-,TRBD1,TRBJ2-1,TRBV2,CASSHNRGPLVYNEQFF,TGTGCCAGCAGCCATAACAGGGGGCCCCTTGTGTACAATGAGCAGTTCTTC
-,TRBD1,TRBJ1-1,TRBV29-1,CSVSQGDAEAFF,TGCAGCGTTTCCCAGGGGGACGCTGAAGCTTTCTTT
-,TRBD1,TRBJ1-1,TRBV19,CASSRDRGTVEAFF,TGTGCCAGTAGTAGAGACAGGGGAACTGTTGAAGCTTTCTTT
-,-,TRBJ2-7,TRBV7-2,CASSLVASALGSAYEQYF,TGTGCCAGCAGCTTAGTTGCTAGCGCCCTGGGGTCAGCCTACGAGCAGTACTTC
-,-,TRBJ2-7,TRBV2,CASRGRIYEQYF,TGTGCCAGCAGGGGGCGCATCTACGAGCAGTACTTC
-,-,TRBJ2-3,TRBV10-3,CAISESGGSVSTDTQYF,TGTGCCATCAGTGAGTCCGGAGGTAGCGTAAGCACAGATACGCAGTATTTT
few,-,TRBJ1-5,TRBV18,CASSPSGAGQPQHF,TGTGCCAGCTCACCGAGCGGGGCGGGTCAGCCCCAGCATTTT
-,TRBD1,TRBJ1-2,TRBV7-9,CASSLTGVCTF,TGTGCCAGCAGCTTAACAGGGGTTTGCACCTTC
-,TRBD1,TRBJ2-4,TRBV2,CASSPGTDIQYF,TGTGCCAGCAGCCCCGGGACAGACATTCAGTACTTC
-,TRBD1,TRBJ1-3,TRBV28,CASSPSDRGLGNTIYF,TGTGCCAGCAGCCCTTCGGACAGGGGGCTTGGAAACACCATATATTTT
-,-,TRBJ2-1,TRBV11-3,CASSPGRTTYNEQFF,TGTGCCAGCAGCCCGGGACGGACTACCTACAATGAGCAGTTCTTC
-,TRBD1,TRBJ1-5,TRBV19,CASTWTGPSNQPQHF,TGTGCCAGTACCTGGACAGGGCCTAGCAATCAGCCCCAGCATTTT
-,-,TRBJ1-5,TRBV23-1,CARKEGLCNQPQHF,TGCGCCAGAAAAGAGGGTTTATGCAATCAGCCCCAGCATTTT
once,TRBD2,TRBJ2-7,TRBV6-1,CASRLAGASYEQYF,TGTGCCAGCAGACTAGCGGGGGCCTCCTACGAGCAGTACTTC
-,-,TRBJ2-1,TRBV10-3,CAIRRQERTKEGSVEQFF,TGTGCCATCAGACGACAGGAGCGGACTAAGGAGGGGAGTGTTGAGCAGTTCTTC
-,TRBD2,TRBJ2-3,TRBV5-4,CASSSRGVSDTQYF,TGTGCCAGCAGCTCCCGGGGGGTCTCAGATACGCAGTATTTT
few,TRBD1,TRBJ1-5,TRBV7-9,CASSAQGYGNQPQHF,TGTGCCAGCAGCGCACAGGGGTACGGCAATCAGCCCCAGCATTTT
-,-,TRBJ1-4,TRBV18,CASSPGSTNEKLFF,TGTGCCAGCTCACCAGGGTCAACTAATGAAAAACTGTTTTTT
-,TRBD1,TRBJ1-2,TRBV9,CASSVGGTGYNYGYTF,TGTGCCAGCAGCGTAGGGGGGACAGGTTATAACTATGGCTACACCTTC